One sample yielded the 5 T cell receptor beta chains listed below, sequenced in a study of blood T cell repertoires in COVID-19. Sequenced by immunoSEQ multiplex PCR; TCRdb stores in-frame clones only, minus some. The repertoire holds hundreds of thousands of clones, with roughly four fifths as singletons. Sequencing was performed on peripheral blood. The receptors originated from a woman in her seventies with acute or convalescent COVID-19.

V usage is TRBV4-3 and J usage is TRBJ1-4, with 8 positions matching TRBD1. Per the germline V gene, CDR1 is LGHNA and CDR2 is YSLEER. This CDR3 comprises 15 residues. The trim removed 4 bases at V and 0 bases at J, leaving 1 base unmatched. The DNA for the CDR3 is TGCGCCAGCAGCCCGACAGGGGCAACTAATGAAAAACTGTTTTTT. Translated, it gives CASSPTGATNEKLFF.

The DNA for the CDR3 is TGTGCCACCAGTGTCCCCGGGTCCTACGAGCAGTACTTC. Residues: CATSVPGSYEQYF. V is TRBV24-1 and J is TRBJ2-7; no clear D. Germline loops: CDR1 KGHDR, CDR2 SFDVKD. The CDR3 runs to 13 residues. V was cut by 5 bases and J by 1 base, with 8 bases left in between.

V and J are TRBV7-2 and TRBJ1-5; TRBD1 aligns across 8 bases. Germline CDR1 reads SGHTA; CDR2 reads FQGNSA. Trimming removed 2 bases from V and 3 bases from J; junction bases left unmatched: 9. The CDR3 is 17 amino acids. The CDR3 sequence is CASSLNTGQAYNQPQHF. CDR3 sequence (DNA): TGTGCCAGCAGCTTAAATACGGGACAGGCATACAATCAGCCCCAGCATTTT.

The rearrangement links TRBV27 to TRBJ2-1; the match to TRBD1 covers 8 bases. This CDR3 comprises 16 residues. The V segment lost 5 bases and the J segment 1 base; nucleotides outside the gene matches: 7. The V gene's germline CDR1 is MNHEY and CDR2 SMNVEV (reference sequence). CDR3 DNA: TGTGCCAGCAGTAGGGGTGGACAGGGTTCCTACAATGAGCAGTTCTTC. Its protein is CASSRGGQGSYNEQFF.

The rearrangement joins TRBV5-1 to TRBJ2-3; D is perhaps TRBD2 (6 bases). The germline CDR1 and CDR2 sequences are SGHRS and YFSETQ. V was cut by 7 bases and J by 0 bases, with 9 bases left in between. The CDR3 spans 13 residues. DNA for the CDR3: TGCGCCAGCGCACTAGCTAGCACAGATACGCAGTATTTT. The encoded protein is CASALASTDTQYF.